This T cell receptor (beta chain) was retrieved from a study of CD8+ T cells in alopecia areata. Overall study: Tofacitinib therapy took 6 to 18 months; 6 months off drug came after. Study-level points and caveats: For patients receiving tofacitinib, scalp clonality and expanded CD8+ clones among the top 100 significantly decreased.

cDNA reverse transcribed from extracted RNA served as the sequencing template. Libraries were prepared by immunoSEQ multiplex PCR; TCRdb keeps only in-frame clonotypes and omits some of them. The table shows about 290,000 clones, with 58% occurring only once. With regard to this clone: What it recognizes is unknown.

The CDR3 loop spans 11 amino acids. CDR1 and CDR2 from the germline V gene are SQVTM and ANQGSEA. With 7 bases removed from V and 0 bases from J, the gap between germline ends came to 7 bases. Specified treatment: oral pan-JAK inhibitor, 5-10 mg twice daily. Researchers took lesional scalp punch biopsies and peripheral blood from people who were alopecia areata patients. T lymphocytes (CD4+ and CD8+) were sorted from PBMCs. The source was CD4+ T cells sorted from blood, collected at week 24, from a patient treated with tofacitinib. This receptor was taken from a human donor with alopecia areata. V is TRBV29-1 and J is TRBJ2-7; D possibly matches TRBD1 or TRBD2 (5 bases each). CDR3 sequence: CSGGFSYEQYF. Here the CDR3 DNA reads TGCAGCGGGGGGTTCTCCTACGAGCAGTACTTC.